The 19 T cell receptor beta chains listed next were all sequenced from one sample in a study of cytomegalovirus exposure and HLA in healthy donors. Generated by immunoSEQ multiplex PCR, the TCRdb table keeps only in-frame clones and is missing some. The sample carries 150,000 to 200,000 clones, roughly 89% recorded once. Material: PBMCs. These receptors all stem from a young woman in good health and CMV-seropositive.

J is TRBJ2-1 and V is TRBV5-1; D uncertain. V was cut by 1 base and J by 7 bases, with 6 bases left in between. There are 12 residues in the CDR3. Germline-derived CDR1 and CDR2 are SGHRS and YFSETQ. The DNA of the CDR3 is TGCGCCAGCAGCTTGTTGGAGAATGAGCAGTTCTTC. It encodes CASSLLENEQFF.

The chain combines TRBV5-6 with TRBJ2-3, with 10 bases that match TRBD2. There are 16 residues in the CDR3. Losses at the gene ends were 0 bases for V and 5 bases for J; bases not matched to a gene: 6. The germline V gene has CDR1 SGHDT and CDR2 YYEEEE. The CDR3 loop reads CASSLELAGLGDTQYF. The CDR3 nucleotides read TGTGCCAGCAGCTTGGAACTAGCGGGACTGGGAGATACGCAGTATTTT.

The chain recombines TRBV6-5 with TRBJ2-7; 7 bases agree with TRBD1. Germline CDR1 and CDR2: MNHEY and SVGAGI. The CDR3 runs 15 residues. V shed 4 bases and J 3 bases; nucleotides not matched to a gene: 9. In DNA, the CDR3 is TGTGCCAGCAGTTCCTACAAACAGGGGAACTACGAGCAGTACTTC. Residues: CASSSYKQGNYEQYF.

CDR3 coding DNA: TGTGCCAGTAGTATCCGACTAGCGGGAGTAGGATTGTTCTACAATGAGCAGTTCTTC. As protein: CASSIRLAGVGLFYNEQFF. The chain recombines TRBV19 with TRBJ2-1; TRBD2 matches 12 bases. The CDR3 spans 19 residues. Germline CDR1 LNHDA, CDR2 SQIVND (reference sequence). With V trimmed by 3 bases and J by 3 bases, 12 bases remained unmatched.

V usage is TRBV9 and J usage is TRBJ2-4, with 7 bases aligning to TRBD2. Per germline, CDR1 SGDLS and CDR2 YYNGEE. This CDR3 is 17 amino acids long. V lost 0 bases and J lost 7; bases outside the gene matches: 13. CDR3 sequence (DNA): TGTGCCAGCAGCGTAGATGGGCTAGCGGAGGTAGGGAACATTCAGTACTTC. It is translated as CASSVDGLAEVGNIQYF. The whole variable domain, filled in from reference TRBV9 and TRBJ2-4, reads DSGVTQTPKHLITATGQRVTLRCSPRSGDLSVYWYQQSLDQGLQFLIQYYNGEERAKGNILERFSAQQFPDLHSELNLSSLELGDSALYFCASSVDGLAEVGNIQYFGAGTRLSVL.

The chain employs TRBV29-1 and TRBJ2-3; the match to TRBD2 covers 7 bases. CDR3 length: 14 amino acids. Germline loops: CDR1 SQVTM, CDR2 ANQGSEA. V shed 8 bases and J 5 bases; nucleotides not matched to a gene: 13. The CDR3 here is CSTLWREYIDTQYF. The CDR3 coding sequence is TGCAGCACCCTCTGGCGGGAGTATATAGATACGCAGTATTTT.

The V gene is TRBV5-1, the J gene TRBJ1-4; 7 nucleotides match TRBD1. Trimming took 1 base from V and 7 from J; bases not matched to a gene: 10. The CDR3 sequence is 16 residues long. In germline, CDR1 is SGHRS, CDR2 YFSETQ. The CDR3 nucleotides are TGCGCCAGCAGCTTGCCTACCGGGACAGTAGGTGAAAAACTGTTTTTT. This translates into CASSLPTGTVGEKLFF.

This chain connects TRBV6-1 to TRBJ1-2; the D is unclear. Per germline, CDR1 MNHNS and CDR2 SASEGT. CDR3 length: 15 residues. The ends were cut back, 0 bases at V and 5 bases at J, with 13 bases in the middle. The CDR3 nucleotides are TGTGCCAGCAGTGAAGCGATCAGGTTACGATATGGCTACACCTTC. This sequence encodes CASSEAIRLRYGYTF.

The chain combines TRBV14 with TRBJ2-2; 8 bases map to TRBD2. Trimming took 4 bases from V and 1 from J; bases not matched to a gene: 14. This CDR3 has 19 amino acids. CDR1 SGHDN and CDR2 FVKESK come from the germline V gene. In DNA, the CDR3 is TGTGCCAGCAGCCGCGCGGGGGCGGGAGGAGTTTGGAACACCGGGGAGCTGTTTTTT. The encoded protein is CASSRAGAGGVWNTGELFF. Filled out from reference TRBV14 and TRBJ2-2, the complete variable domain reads EAGVTQFPSHSVIEKGQTVTLRCDPISGHDNLYWYRRVMGKEIKFLLHFVKESKQDESGMPNNRFLAERTGGTYSTLKVQPAELEDSGVYFCASSRAGAGGVWNTGELFFGEGSRLTVL.

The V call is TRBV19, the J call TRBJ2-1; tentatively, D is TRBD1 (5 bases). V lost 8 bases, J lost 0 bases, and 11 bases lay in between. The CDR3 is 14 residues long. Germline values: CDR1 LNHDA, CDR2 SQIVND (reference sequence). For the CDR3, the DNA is TGTGCCAGTTCGGACACGAACTCCTACAATGAGCAGTTCTTC. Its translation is CASSDTNSYNEQFF. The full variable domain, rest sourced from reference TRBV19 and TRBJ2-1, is DGGITQSPKYLFRKEGQNVTLSCEQNLNHDAMYWYRQDPGQGLRLIYYSQIVNDFQKGDIAEGYSVSREKKESFPLTVTSAQKNPTAFYLCASSDTNSYNEQFFGPGTRLTVL.

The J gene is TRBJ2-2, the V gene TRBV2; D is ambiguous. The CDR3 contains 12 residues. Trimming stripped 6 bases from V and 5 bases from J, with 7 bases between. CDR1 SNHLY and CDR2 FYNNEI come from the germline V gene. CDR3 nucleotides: TGTGCCAGCAGACATCCGACCGGGGAGCTGTTTTTT. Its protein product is CASRHPTGELFF.

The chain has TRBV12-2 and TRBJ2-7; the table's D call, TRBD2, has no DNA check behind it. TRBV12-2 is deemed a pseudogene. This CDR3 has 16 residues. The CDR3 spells CASRLASSGTIREQYF. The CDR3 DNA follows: TGTGCAAGTCGCTTAGCCTCAAGCGGGACGATCCGAGAGCAGTACTTC.

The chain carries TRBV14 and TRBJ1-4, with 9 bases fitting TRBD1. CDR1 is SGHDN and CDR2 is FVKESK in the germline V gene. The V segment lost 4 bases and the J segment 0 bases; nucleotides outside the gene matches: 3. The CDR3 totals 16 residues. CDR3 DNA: TGTGCCAGCAGCCTGACAGGGGGGCCAACTAATGAAAAACTGTTTTTT. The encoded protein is CASSLTGGPTNEKLFF. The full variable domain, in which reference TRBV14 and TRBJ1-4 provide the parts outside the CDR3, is EAGVTQFPSHSVIEKGQTVTLRCDPISGHDNLYWYRRVMGKEIKFLLHFVKESKQDESGMPNNRFLAERTGGTYSTLKVQPAELEDSGVYFCASSLTGGPTNEKLFFGSGTQLSVL.

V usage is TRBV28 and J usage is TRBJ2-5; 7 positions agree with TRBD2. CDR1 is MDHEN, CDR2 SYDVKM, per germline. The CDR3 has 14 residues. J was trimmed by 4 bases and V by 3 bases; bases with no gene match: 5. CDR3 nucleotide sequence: TGTGCCAGCAGTTTGGGCGGGAGTCGAGAGACCCAGTACTTC. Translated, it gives CASSLGGSRETQYF.

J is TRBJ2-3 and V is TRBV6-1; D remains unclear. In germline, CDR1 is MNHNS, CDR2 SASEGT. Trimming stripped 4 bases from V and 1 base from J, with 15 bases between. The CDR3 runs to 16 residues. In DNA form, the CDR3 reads TGTGCCAGCAGTGCTCGAGTCTTAGCCGGCACAGATACGCAGTATTTT. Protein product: CASSARVLAGTDTQYF.

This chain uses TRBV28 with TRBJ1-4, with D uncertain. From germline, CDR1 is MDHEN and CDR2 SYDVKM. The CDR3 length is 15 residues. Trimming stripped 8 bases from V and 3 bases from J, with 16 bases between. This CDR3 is CASCSPSTANEKLFF. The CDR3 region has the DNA TGTGCCAGCTGTTCCCCGTCCACGGCTAATGAAAAACTGTTTTTT.

CDR3 in DNA: TGTGCCAGCTCACCAACAGGAGAGAGCTCCTACGAGCAGTACTTC. This encodes CASSPTGESSYEQYF. The V gene is TRBV18, the J gene TRBJ2-7; tentatively, D is TRBD1 (5 bases). The germline V and J ends were trimmed by 2 bases and 0 bases, with 11 bases remaining between them. Germline V gene lookup returns CDR1 KGHSH and CDR2 LQKENI. The CDR3 consists of 15 residues.

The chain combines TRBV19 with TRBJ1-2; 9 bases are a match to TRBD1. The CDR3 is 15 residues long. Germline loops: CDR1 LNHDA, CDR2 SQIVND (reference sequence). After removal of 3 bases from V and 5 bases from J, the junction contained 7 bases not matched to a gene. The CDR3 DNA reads TGTGCCAGTAGTATCGGTACAGGGGGCGCTTATGGCTACACCTTC. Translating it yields CASSIGTGGAYGYTF.

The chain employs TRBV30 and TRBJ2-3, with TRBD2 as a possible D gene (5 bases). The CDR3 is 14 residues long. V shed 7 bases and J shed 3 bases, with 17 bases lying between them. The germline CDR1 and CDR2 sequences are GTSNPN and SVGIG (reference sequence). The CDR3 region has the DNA TGTGCCTCACGCGGGCCCCCTCGGACAGATACGCAGTATTTT. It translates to CASRGPPRTDTQYF.